The clone carrying this TCR beta chain has a count of ten or more. Its target is not known. This entry is derived from a study of T-cell reconstitution after alpha-beta-depleted transplantation in children. Using unique molecular identifiers, the investigators prepared the TCRbeta library. Each CDR3 protein is one row after TCRdb ran MiXCR on the PCR reads. The sample records 150,000 to 250,000 distinct CDR3 sequences, roughly 6% being singletons. Study-wide findings and caveats: Expanded graft clones numbering several hundred reportedly gave rise to alpha-beta T cells about two months after transplant. There were some patients whose high TCRbeta diversity at day 60 came from surviving recipient T cells and thymic progenitors.

CDR1 and CDR2 from the germline V gene are MDHEN and SYDVKM. The V gene end was trimmed by 6 bases and the J gene end by 6 bases; junction bases not matched to a gene: 11. This CDR3 comprises 15 residues. The clonotype was recovered from a girl less than two years old with combined immunodeficiency, due to receive a stem cell transplant. Sequences were derived from PBMCs, sampled before TCRalphabeta/CD19-depleted stem cell transplant. The chain couples TRBV28 to TRBJ2-3, with 8 bases lining up with TRBD1. The CDR3: CASSLDRGRSDTQYF. For the CDR3, the DNA is TGTGCCAGCAGCCTCGACAGGGGACGCTCGGATACGCAGTATTTT. The full variable domain, rest sourced from reference TRBV28 and TRBJ2-3, is DVKVTQSSRYLVKRTGEKVFLECVQDMDHENMFWYRQDPGLGLRLIYFSYDVKMKEKGDIPEGYSVSREKKERFSLILESASTNQTSMYLCASSLDRGRSDTQYFGPGTRLTVL.